This TCR beta chain was identified in a study of naive and memory T cell subsets. There are 15 residues in the CDR3. With 10 bases clipped from V and 2 bases from J, the junction kept 12 bases outside the gene matches. The germline gives CDR1 LNHDA, CDR2 SQIVND (reference sequence). Two oligonucleotides, mixed equimolar, formed the beta constant-region primer covering TRBC1 and TRBC2. The ligated cDNA underwent four PCR rounds using SP2 and nested alpha and beta constant-region primers. Each CDR3 protein gets one entry after TCRdb re-called the UMI-ligation and nested PCR reads with MiXCR. The sample records 85,000 to 130,000 distinct CDR3 sequences, approximately 15% being singletons. Study outcomes and limitations: Activation and differentiation may alter RNA-based TCR counts. Naive repertoires, especially CD8, held a few larger clonotypes, possibly memory cells re-expressing CD45RA. Diversity fell and Gini index rose from naive through CM, EM, EMRA.

Worth noting for this clonotype: The target antigen is unknown.

The gene calls are TRBV19 and TRBJ2-3; 7 bases fit TRBD1. The sample taken for sequencing was naive CD8+ T cells from blood. The receptor was isolated from a human donor in good health. Here the CDR3 DNA reads TGTGCCACCAGCCCCCGGGACAGCTCCACAGATACGCAGTATTTT. Protein: CATSPRDSSTDTQYF.